The 9 T cell receptor beta chains below all came from one sample that was sequenced in a study of CD8+ T cells in alopecia areata. Treatment: oral pan-JAK inhibitor, 5-10 mg twice daily. As the sequencing template, cDNA was produced by extracting RNA and reverse transcribing it. Produced via immunoSEQ multiplex PCR; TCRdb's table is partial and in-frame only. The table has fewer than 350,000 clones, more than 45% seen once; the top ten hold more than 1.5%. The sequencing used CD4+ T cells sorted from blood, collected at week 24, from a patient treated with tofacitinib. The source is a human donor with alopecia areata.

This chain joins TRBV27 and TRBJ2-3; 7 nucleotides agree with TRBD1. Germline V gene sequence: CDR1 MNHEY, CDR2 SMNVEV (reference sequence). V was clipped by 6 bases and J by 4 bases; unmatched bases: 7. The CDR3 has 14 amino acids. CDR3 sequence: CASSPRQGPDTQYF. DNA of the CDR3: TGTGCCAGCAGCCCTAGACAGGGACCAGATACGCAGTATTTT.

V is TRBV25-1 and J is TRBJ1-2; D perhaps matches TRBD1 (6 bases). V lost 0 bases and J 3 bases, leaving 11 bases between the germline ends. Germline lookup yields CDR1 MGHDK and CDR2 SYGVNS. This CDR3 contains 15 residues. The CDR3 protein is CASSEYSGGDYGYTF. The CDR3 nucleotides read TGTGCCAGCAGTGAATATTCGGGGGGCGACTATGGCTACACCTTC.

This clone is a singleton in its sample. This chain joins TRBV5-6 and TRBJ1-5; 7 nucleotides match TRBD1. V was clipped by 1 base and J by 7 bases; unmatched bases: 8. Germline values: CDR1 SGHDT, CDR2 YYEEEE. The CDR3 has 15 residues. CDR3 nucleotides: TGTGCCAGCAGCTTGAGGCAGGGGGTAAGACAGCCCCAGCATTTT. It specifies CASSLRQGVRQPQHF.

Comments on this clone: Other DNA sequences within the sample encode an identical CDR3. The V call is TRBV4-1, the J call TRBJ2-6; D not resolved. Trimming cost V 0 bases and J 4 bases, with 7 bases left between them. Germline lookup yields CDR1 MGHRA and CDR2 YSYEKL. The CDR3 totals 15 residues. CDR3 coding DNA: TGCGCCAGCAGCCAAGATGATTCAGGGGCCAACGTCCTGACTTTC. Translating it yields CASSQDDSGANVLTF.

The chain links TRBV23-1 to TRBJ2-7; 7 nucleotides line up with TRBD1. TRBV23-1 is an ORF, and what it does is uncertain. J gave up 2 bases and V 3 bases, and 10 bases lay outside the gene matches. This CDR3 is built from 16 residues. The CDR3 region is CASSHPSTGPTYEQYF. CDR3 coding DNA: TGCGCCAGCAGTCACCCCTCGACAGGGCCGACCTACGAGCAGTACTTC.

CDR3 loop: CASSENRAADGYTF. In DNA, the CDR3 is TGTGCCAGCAGTGAAAATAGGGCAGCGGATGGCTACACCTTC. J is TRBJ1-2 and V is TRBV6-1; no reliable D call. The germline CDR1 and CDR2 sequences are MNHNS and SASEGT. The CDR3 spans 14 residues. Trimming removed 2 bases from V and 6 bases from J, with 13 bases in between.

In its sample, this clone was seen a few times. V is TRBV25-1 and J is TRBJ2-1; D is uncertain. V was cut by 3 bases and J by 10 bases, with 7 bases left in between. Per germline, CDR1 MGHDK and CDR2 SYGVNS. The CDR3 consists of 11 residues. CDR3 in DNA: TGTGCCAGCAGTGAGAGTCTGGAGCAGTTCTTC. Translated, it gives CASSESLEQFF.

This clone occurred a few times. The CDR3 is CSVDRQGRGTQYF. The CDR3 bases are TGCAGCGTTGACAGACAGGGGCGGGGGACCCAGTACTTC. This sequence joins TRBV29-1 and TRBJ2-5, with TRBD1 matching over 8 bases. The germline gives CDR1 SQVTM, CDR2 ANQGSEA. The CDR3 loop spans 13 amino acids. The V and J ends lost 3 bases and 7 bases, in that order; junction bases with no gene match: 7.

This chain uses TRBV28 with TRBJ1-2, with D perhaps TRBD1 (6 bases). CDR1 and CDR2 (germline): MDHEN, SYDVKM. This CDR3 contains 13 residues. V lost 8 bases, J lost 3 bases, and 13 bases lay in between. In nucleotides, the CDR3 is TGTGCCAGCCGGGGGCACAGTGACTATGGCTACACCTTC. Translated, it gives CASRGHSDYGYTF.